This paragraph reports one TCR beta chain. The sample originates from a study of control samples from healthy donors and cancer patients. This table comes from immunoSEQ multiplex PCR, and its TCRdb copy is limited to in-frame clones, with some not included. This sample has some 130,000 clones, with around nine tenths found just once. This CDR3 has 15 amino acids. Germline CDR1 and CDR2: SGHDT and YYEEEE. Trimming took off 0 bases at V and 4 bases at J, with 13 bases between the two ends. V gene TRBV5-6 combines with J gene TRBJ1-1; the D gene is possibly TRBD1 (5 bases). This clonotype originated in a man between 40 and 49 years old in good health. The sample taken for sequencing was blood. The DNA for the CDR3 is TGTGCCAGCAGCTTGGATTTGACAGCTATCACTGAAGCTTTCTTT. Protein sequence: CASSLDLTAITEAFF.